The rows below give T cell receptor beta chains drawn from one sample of a study of tumor-infiltrating T cells and Merkel cell polyomavirus. The method was immunoSEQ multiplex PCR; TCRdb's version includes in-frame clones alone and lacks a portion of them. The repertoire holds over 20,000 clones, nearly 90% seen once, with about 2.7% in the top ten. The specimen sequenced was lymph node tissue. The receptors here all came from a man in his fifties or sixties with Merkel cell carcinoma. Each CDR3 is given with its conserved first and last residue. A D gene is named only where the DNA matches it firmly. Clone size, where shown, is once, few, many, or a class for clones that have expanded.

j_gene,v_gene,d_gene,abundance,CDR3nt,CDR3aa
TRBJ2-3,TRBV2,TRBD1,once,TGTGCCAGCAGTGGGCAGGGGGTAAGGACAGATACGCAGTATTTT,CASSGQGVRTDTQYF
TRBJ1-2,TRBV6-5,-,-,TGTGCCAGCAGTTACTCGAGTGGTGGTGGCTACACCTTC,CASSYSSGGGYTF
TRBJ1-4,TRBV4-2,-,-,TGTGCCAGCAGCCAAGATACGGCAGGGTCCTTCGGGGAAAAACTGTTTTTT,CASSQDTAGSFGEKLFF
TRBJ2-7,TRBV10-2,-,-,TGCGCCAGCAGTATTAAAGGGGGCTACGAGCAGTACTTC,CASSIKGGYEQYF
TRBJ2-7,TRBV19,-,-,TGTGCCAGCTCCCATCCCGGGACAAACTACGAGCAGTACTTC,CASSHPGTNYEQYF
TRBJ1-2,TRBV19,TRBD1,-,TGTGCCAGTAGTACCTGGGGACAGGGTTACTACACCTTC,CASSTWGQGYYTF
TRBJ2-1,TRBV9,-,-,TGTGCCAGCAGCTCCCTCGGGGAGCGCAACAATGAGCAGTTCTTC,CASSSLGERNNEQFF
TRBJ2-7,TRBV7-2,TRBD2,-,TGTGCCAGCAGCGCGAGCGGGGGGATCTACGAGCAGTACTTC,CASSASGGIYEQYF
TRBJ1-4,TRBV7-2,TRBD1,-,TGTGCCAGCAGCTACAGGGGGCACAATGAAAAACTGTTTTTT,CASSYRGHNEKLFF
TRBJ1-4,TRBV30,-,few,TGTGCCTGGAGTGGGGAGAGAAAACTGTTTTTT,CAWSGERKLFF
TRBJ2-3,TRBV2,-,-,TGTGCCAGGGCCCAAGTCGCGGGTCGAACAGATACGCAGTATTTT,CARAQVAGRTDTQYF
TRBJ2-5,TRBV7-2,TRBD2,once,TGTGCCAGCATCGCCGGTAGCGGGGTCCAGGGGACCCAGTACTTC,CASIAGSGVQGTQYF
TRBJ2-1,TRBV15,-,once,TGTGCCACCAGCTGGAGCAATACCGCGACCGATCTGGGTGAGCAGTTCTTC,CATSWSNTATDLGEQFF
TRBJ2-2,TRBV9,TRBD1,-,TGTGCCAGCAGCGTGACAGGGGTTGCCGGGGAGCTGTTTTTT,CASSVTGVAGELFF
TRBJ2-1,TRBV2,TRBD1,-,TGTGCCAGCAGTACCGGGACAGGATTATTTTACAATGAGCAGTTCTTC,CASSTGTGLFYNEQFF
TRBJ2-3,TRBV5-4,TRBD2,-,TGTGCCAGCAGCCTTGGACTAGGCACAGATACGCAGTATTTT,CASSLGLGTDTQYF
TRBJ2-5,TRBV13,-,-,TGTGCCAGCAGCTTACTTGAAGGGGGGGACCAAGAGACCCAGTACTTC,CASSLLEGGDQETQYF
TRBJ1-4,TRBV6-6,-,-,TGTGCCAGCAGCCAACGCAGGGATTCGCGTGAAAAACTGTTTTTT,CASSQRRDSREKLFF
TRBJ2-5,TRBV10-3,TRBD1,-,TGTGCCATCAGGCGGACAGGGGGCCAAGAGACCCAGTACTTC,CAIRRTGGQETQYF
TRBJ2-1,TRBV5-1,TRBD1,-,TGCGCCAGCAGCGAGGCCTCCGGGACAGGAACCTACAATGAGCAGTTCTTC,CASSEASGTGTYNEQFF
TRBJ1-1,TRBV28,-,-,TGTGCCAGCACTGAAGGGGATAGGCGGGGGGGAGCTTTCTTT,CASTEGDRRGGAFF
TRBJ1-3,TRBV9,-,-,TGTGCCAGCAGCGTAGCGGGGGAAGAATTGCAAAACACCATATATTTT,CASSVAGEELQNTIYF
TRBJ1-5,TRBV5-6,-,-,TGTGCCAGCAGCTTTGGGAGTGCCGGGGGACAGCCCCAGCATTTT,CASSFGSAGGQPQHF
TRBJ1-2,TRBV7-9,-,-,TGTGCCAGCAGCTTCGAGTCCTATGGCTACACCTTC,CASSFESYGYTF
TRBJ1-5,TRBV7-2,TRBD1,-,TGTGCCAGCAGCTCCGGACAGGTTAGCAATCAGCCCCAGCATTTT,CASSSGQVSNQPQHF
TRBJ1-1,TRBV9,-,-,TGTGCCAGCAGCGTAGCTCCGAACACTGAAGCTTTCTTT,CASSVAPNTEAFF
TRBJ2-2,TRBV9,-,once,TGTGCCAGCAGCGTCGGCAGGGGGAACACCGGGGAGCTGTTTTTT,CASSVGRGNTGELFF